The 32 T cell receptor beta chains listed next were all sequenced from one sample in a study of cytomegalovirus exposure and HLA in healthy donors. The PCR employed 60 Vbeta primers together with 13 Jbeta primers. Clones were sequenced by immunoSEQ multiplex PCR, and TCRdb holds only the in-frame ones, with some missing. The sample records more than 95,000 clones, 70% to 90% being singletons. Sample: PBMCs. Receptor source: a man aged 18 to 29 in good health and CMV-seropositive.

This clone was recorded a few times. The chain recombines TRBV2 with TRBJ2-7, with TRBD2 matching over 10 bases. With 11 bases clipped from V and 4 bases from J, the junction kept 14 bases outside the gene matches. The CDR3 is 15 amino acids. Germline CDR1 is SNHLY and CDR2 is FYNNEI. The CDR3 is CASYSGTSVSYEQYF. The DNA for the CDR3 is TGTGCCTCCTATTCCGGGACTAGCGTTTCGTACGAGCAGTACTTC.

The chain has TRBV5-4 and TRBJ1-1, with 8 nucleotides matching TRBD1. The J segment lost 4 bases and the V segment lost 6 bases, leaving 8 bases of the junction unmatched. Germline V lookup: CDR1 SGHNT, CDR2 YYREEE (reference sequence). The CDR3 is 14 amino acids. The CDR3 DNA reads TGTGCCAGCACCGCCGGACAGGGTGGCACTGAAGCTTTCTTT. Its translation: CASTAGQGGTEAFF.

The chain recombines TRBV5-1 with TRBJ2-7; TRBD2 matches at 16 bases. Per the germline V gene, CDR1 is SGHRS and CDR2 is YFSETQ. The CDR3 has 16 residues. Trimming cost V 4 bases and J 4 bases; bases outside gene matches: 5. In nucleotides, the CDR3 is TGCGCCAGCAGCGTAGGGACTAGCGGGGGGGCGTACGAGCAGTACTTC. It codes for CASSVGTSGGAYEQYF.

This chain joins TRBV5-4 and TRBJ2-7, with 10 nucleotides matching TRBD1. Germline lookup yields CDR1 SGHNT and CDR2 YYREEE (reference sequence). This CDR3 is 14 amino acids long. V was clipped by 2 bases and J by 4 bases; unmatched bases: 3. CDR3 DNA: TGTGCCAGCAGCTTCGGGACAGGGGATTACGAGCAGTACTTC. This gives the protein CASSFGTGDYEQYF. The full variable domain, in which reference TRBV5-4 and TRBJ2-7 provide the parts outside the CDR3, is ETGVTQSPTHLIKTRGQQVTLRCSSQSGHNTVSWYQQALGQGPQFIFQYYREEENGRGNFPPRFSGLQFPNYSSELNVNALELDDSALYLCASSFGTGDYEQYFGPGTRLTVT.

The chain links TRBV4-1 to TRBJ2-2; D uncertain. The V and J ends lost 4 bases and 6 bases respectively, with 15 bases between them. Germline loops: CDR1 MGHRA, CDR2 YSYEKL. The CDR3 loop spans 15 amino acids. Here the CDR3 reads CASSRAQWVAGELFF. CDR3 nucleotides: TGCGCCAGCAGCCGAGCGCAGTGGGTTGCCGGGGAGCTGTTTTTT.

The chain uses TRBV6-1 and TRBJ1-6, with D maybe TRBD1 (6 bases). Trimming took off 2 bases at V and 0 bases at J, with 17 bases between the two ends. Germline V gene lookup returns CDR1 MNHNS and CDR2 SASEGT. This CDR3 comprises 19 residues. The CDR3 nucleotides read TGTGCCAGCAGTGAATCGCCGGCAGGGGCTTTCTCCTATAATTCACCCCTCCACTTT. It yields the protein CASSESPAGAFSYNSPLHF.

This chain joins TRBV7-3 and TRBJ1-6, with 9 bases aligning to TRBD1. There are 15 residues in the CDR3. Germline V gene lookup returns CDR1 SGHTA and CDR2 FQGTGA. Trimming removed 6 bases from V and 8 bases from J; junction bases left unmatched: 8. CDR3 amino acids: CASSRSGQGDSPLHF. The CDR3 DNA sequence: TGTGCCAGCAGTCGATCGGGACAGGGAGATTCACCCCTCCACTTT.

This clone came up a few times. The gene calls are TRBV5-1 and TRBJ2-5; 10 bases match TRBD1. V dropped 2 bases and J dropped 11; count of bases not matched to a gene: 9. Germline assignment: CDR1 SGHRS and CDR2 YFSETQ. CDR3 length: 14 residues. The CDR3 bases are TGCGCCAGCAGCTTACGACAGGGGGCGTGGGAGCAGTACTTC. Its translation is CASSLRQGAWEQYF.

J is TRBJ1-3 and V is TRBV6-5; 7 positions match TRBD1. Germline assignment: CDR1 MNHEY and CDR2 SVGAGI. There are 15 residues in the CDR3. After removal of 7 bases from V and 3 bases from J, the junction contained 9 bases not matched to a gene. CDR3 region: CASKMARDSGNTIYF. DNA of the CDR3: TGTGCCAGCAAGATGGCCAGGGACAGTGGAAACACCATATATTTT.

The genes are TRBV6-6 and TRBJ2-5, with 9 bases identical to TRBD1. Germline values: CDR1 MNHNY, CDR2 SVGAGI (reference sequence). This CDR3 has 15 residues. V gave up 6 bases and J gave up 4 bases; unmatched junction bases: 9. CDR3 DNA sequence: TGTGCCAGCAGAAGGACAGGGGAGGCTCGAGAGACCCAGTACTTC. Residues: CASRRTGEARETQYF.

The CDR3, as DNA: TGTGCCAGTAGTATAGATCTCAGCGTAGACACTGAAGCTTTCTTT. Its translation is CASSIDLSVDTEAFF. This chain uses TRBV19 with TRBJ1-1; D call uncertain. V gave up 0 bases and J gave up 3 bases, with 11 bases separating them. Per the germline V gene, CDR1 is LNHDA and CDR2 is SQIVND (reference sequence). The CDR3 spans 15 residues.

The chain carries TRBV5-6 and TRBJ1-1, with D tentatively TRBD1 (6 bases). The CDR3 sequence is 16 residues long. Looked up from germline, CDR1 is SGHDT and CDR2 is YYEEEE. Trimming left V 4 bases short and J 2 bases short, with 18 bases between. The CDR3, as DNA: TGTGCCAGCAGCGAACCCCCAGGGGCCGCTAACACTGAAGCTTTCTTT. Protein product: CASSEPPGAANTEAFF.

This chain connects TRBV7-2 to TRBJ1-5; TRBD1 matches at 7 bases. Germline lookup yields CDR1 SGHTA and CDR2 FQGNSA. The CDR3 spans 14 residues. After removal of 1 base from V and 9 bases from J, the junction contained 6 bases not matched to a gene. The DNA of the CDR3 is TGTGCCAGCAGCTTAGGGGACAGCCCAGGGCCCCAGCATTTT. It encodes CASSLGDSPGPQHF.

By sample share, this clone is medium-sized. The chain joins TRBV6-5 to TRBJ2-7, with D possibly matching TRBD1 (6 bases). The CDR3 length is 14 residues. Germline V gene data show CDR1 as MNHEY and CDR2 as SVGAGI. V lost 6 bases and J 3 bases, leaving 15 bases between the germline ends. CDR3 amino acids: CASREAGALYEQYF. CDR3 coding DNA: TGTGCCAGCAGGGAGGCAGGGGCACTCTACGAGCAGTACTTC.

V and J are TRBV30 and TRBJ2-3; 10 bases agree with TRBD1. V gave up 5 bases and J gave up 4 bases; unmatched junction bases: 3. From germline, CDR1 is GTSNPN and CDR2 SVGIG (reference sequence). This CDR3 is 13 amino acids long. Here the CDR3 DNA reads TGTGCCTGGGGACAGGGGGAGGCAGATACGCAGTATTTT. This gives the protein CAWGQGEADTQYF.

This clone was seen a single time. V and J are TRBV4-1 and TRBJ1-1; D not resolved. V was trimmed by 1 base and J by 0 bases, leaving 6 bases between them. The CDR3 extends over 14 amino acids. Per the germline V gene, CDR1 is MGHRA and CDR2 is YSYEKL. In DNA form, the CDR3 reads TGCGCCAGCAGCCAAGTAAATATGAACACTGAAGCTTTCTTT. It yields the protein CASSQVNMNTEAFF.

This chain links TRBV2 with TRBJ1-1; D is undetermined. CDR1 SNHLY and CDR2 FYNNEI come from the germline V gene. Trimming pared 5 bases from V and 1 base from J, leaving 8 bases between. The CDR3 totals 13 residues. The CDR3 DNA follows: TGTGCCAGCAGTTCGACAAAGAACACTGAAGCTTTCTTT. This codes for CASSSTKNTEAFF. Drawing the rest from reference TRBV2 and TRBJ1-1, the complete variable domain is EPEVTQTPSHQVTQMGQEVILRCVPISNHLYFYWYRQILGQKVEFLVSFYNNEISEKSEIFDDQFSVERPDGSNFTLKIRSTKLEDSAMYFCASSSTKNTEAFFGQGTRLTVV.

The CDR3 sequence is CASSPNTDTQYF. CDR3 bases: TGTGCCAGCAGCCCAAATACAGATACGCAGTATTTT. V is TRBV7-8 and J is TRBJ2-3, with D uncertain. Per germline, CDR1 SGHVS and CDR2 FQNEAQ. V shed 5 bases and J shed 3 bases, with 6 bases lying between them. CDR3 length equals 12 residues.

The chain uses TRBV29-1 and TRBJ1-1, with a possible D match to TRBD1 (5 bases). Germline CDR1 and CDR2: SQVTM and ANQGSEA. Trimming took off 6 bases at V and 8 bases at J, with 13 bases between the two ends. This CDR3 is built from 11 residues. CDR3 sequence: CSVGGGWEAFF. The DNA for the CDR3 is TGCAGCGTCGGGGGGGGGTGGGAAGCTTTCTTT.

Here the CDR3 DNA reads TGTGCCAGCAGTTACTTCTCGACAGGGTCTAATGAAAAACTGTTTTTT. Its translation is CASSYFSTGSNEKLFF. The V gene is TRBV6-5, the J gene TRBJ1-4, with 7 bases fitting TRBD1. After removal of 1 base from V and 3 bases from J, the junction contained 5 bases not matched to a gene. Germline CDR1 is MNHEY and CDR2 is SVGAGI. This CDR3 is built from 16 residues.

The chain joins TRBV4-1 to TRBJ1-4; TRBD1 matches 9 bases. The CDR3 sequence is 17 residues long. The germline V gene has CDR1 MGHRA and CDR2 YSYEKL. Trimming removed 2 bases from V and 3 bases from J; junction bases left unmatched: 7. This CDR3 reads CASSQFYRGRANEKLFF. CDR3 DNA sequence: TGCGCCAGCAGCCAATTTTACAGGGGGCGGGCTAATGAAAAACTGTTTTTT.

The chain employs TRBV19 and TRBJ1-4, with D unresolved. The CDR3 is 16 amino acids. Per germline, CDR1 LNHDA and CDR2 SQIVND (reference sequence). The V end lost 5 bases, the J end lost 0 bases, and 13 bases lay between the germline ends. For the CDR3, the DNA is TGTGCCAGTAGTCCAGGCGCGGGAGCAACTAATGAAAAACTGTTTTTT. Encoded protein: CASSPGAGATNEKLFF.

The genes are TRBV4-2 and TRBJ2-3; 13 nucleotides agree with TRBD2. The CDR3 covers 20 residues. With V trimmed by 0 bases and J by 0 bases, 9 bases remained unmatched. From germline, CDR1 is LGHNA and CDR2 YNFKEQ. The CDR3 here is CASSQDPLGTSGESTDTQYF. The CDR3 DNA follows: TGTGCCAGCAGCCAAGACCCCCTCGGGACTAGCGGGGAAAGCACAGATACGCAGTATTTT.

The genes are TRBV7-8 and TRBJ1-3; maybe TRBD1 (6 bases). The CDR3 loop spans 16 amino acids. Trimming pared 3 bases from V and 0 bases from J, leaving 12 bases between. Looked up from germline, CDR1 is SGHVS and CDR2 is FQNEAQ. The DNA for the CDR3 is TGTGCCAGCAGCTTTGGGGGCGGCTACTCTGGAAACACCATATATTTT. Its translation is CASSFGGGYSGNTIYF.

V usage is TRBV2 and J usage is TRBJ2-1, with 15 nucleotides matching TRBD2. V lost 7 bases, J lost 9 bases, and 7 bases stayed unmatched. This CDR3 has 15 amino acids. Per germline, CDR1 SNHLY and CDR2 FYNNEI. The DNA of the CDR3 is TGTGCCAGCACCCGAGGGACTAGCGGGGGGCTTGAGCAGTTCTTC. This encodes CASTRGTSGGLEQFF.

The chain carries TRBV5-8 and TRBJ2-5; the match to TRBD2 covers 9 bases. CDR1 SGHTS and CDR2 YDEGEE come from the germline V gene. CDR3 length: 15 amino acids. V dropped 7 bases and J dropped 0; count of bases not matched to a gene: 7. The CDR3 DNA reads TGTGCCAGCGAGCGGGGGGCCGGGTACCAAGAGACCCAGTACTTC. This encodes CASERGAGYQETQYF.

CDR3 protein: CASTDRVNTGELFF. For the CDR3, the DNA is TGTGCCAGCACGGACAGGGTTAACACCGGGGAGCTGTTTTTT. The chain uses TRBV2 and TRBJ2-2; 8 nucleotides agree with TRBD1. The CDR3 is 14 amino acids. Germline CDR1 is SNHLY and CDR2 is FYNNEI. The trim removed 7 bases at V and 2 bases at J, leaving 3 bases unmatched.

This chain joins TRBV29-1 and TRBJ1-2, with 7 nucleotides matching TRBD1. The trim removed 6 bases at V and 8 bases at J, leaving 9 bases unmatched. Germline assignment: CDR1 SQVTM and CDR2 ANQGSEA. The CDR3 runs to 12 residues. CDR3 bases: TGCAGCGTAGGGACAGACCCGGAAGGCTACACCTTC. This sequence encodes CSVGTDPEGYTF.

This chain connects TRBV30 to TRBJ2-5, with a tentative D call TRBD2 (5 bases). The CDR3 length is 13 residues. V was trimmed by 0 bases and J by 5 bases, leaving 10 bases between them. The germline CDR1 and CDR2 sequences are GTSNPN and SVGIG (reference sequence). This CDR3 reads CAWSVVGGETQYF. The CDR3 nucleotides read TGTGCCTGGAGTGTCGTAGGCGGGGAGACCCAGTACTTC.

The V gene is TRBV5-1, the J gene TRBJ1-3, with D hard to call. Per germline, CDR1 SGHRS and CDR2 YFSETQ. With 0 bases removed from V and 0 bases from J, the gap between germline ends came to 7 bases. CDR3 length equals 15 residues. CDR3 region: CASSLEGSSGNTIYF. As DNA, the CDR3 is TGCGCCAGCAGCTTGGAAGGGAGCTCTGGAAACACCATATATTTT.

The chain links TRBV5-1 to TRBJ1-1; D perhaps matches TRBD1 (6 bases). This CDR3 spans 15 amino acids. Per germline, CDR1 SGHRS and CDR2 YFSETQ. The V gene lost 4 bases and the J gene lost 4 bases, with 17 bases spanning the gap. This CDR3 reads CASSPTGNGGTEAFF. Written as DNA, the CDR3 is TGCGCCAGCAGCCCAACAGGGAATGGGGGCACTGAAGCTTTCTTT.

The chain is built from TRBV28 and TRBJ1-5; 9 bases align to TRBD1. The junction had 10 bases not matched to a gene; V was cut back by 5 bases and J by 5 bases. CDR3 length: 16 amino acids. Germline V lookup: CDR1 MDHEN, CDR2 SYDVKM. Here the CDR3 reads CASSGTGGGRDQPQHF. The CDR3 DNA sequence: TGTGCCAGCAGTGGAACAGGGGGCGGAAGGGATCAGCCCCAGCATTTT.